The entry below describes one T cell receptor beta chain. The data derive from a study of CD8 T cells in Susac syndrome. Random hexamers were used to reverse transcribe an amount of roughly 0.5 to 1 ug RNA. MiXCR was run by TCRdb on the immunoSEQ multiplex PCR reads, yielding one entry per CDR3 protein. The sample lists just over 300,000 distinct CDR3 sequences; roughly nine tenths were seen once. The germline V gene encodes CDR1 SGHRS and CDR2 YFSETQ. The CDR3 is 13 residues long. With 2 bases removed from V and 8 bases from J, the gap between germline ends came to 11 bases. V usage is TRBV5-1 and J usage is TRBJ2-1; D is uncertain. This receptor was taken from a human donor with multiple sclerosis. Sequencing was done on a sample of CD4+ T cells from PBMCs. The CDR3 DNA reads as TGCGCCAGCAGCTTCCCCCGGCGGTATGAGCAGTTCTTC. The encoded protein is CASSFPRRYEQFF.